This T cell receptor (beta chain) emerged from a study of T cell clonotyping in hematopoietic cell transplantation. Repertoires were generated with immunoSEQ multiplex PCR, while TCRdb's copy carries only in-frame clones and drops some. The sample has roughly 30,000 clones; approximately 81% are singletons. CDR3 length equals 15 residues. V gave up 4 bases and J gave up 4 bases; unmatched junction bases: 8. The germline V gene encodes CDR1 SGHNT and CDR2 YENEEA. The time point denotes: recipient sample about 28 days before transplant, after cytoreduction. Sequenced here: peripheral blood mononuclear cells, sampled before stem cell transplant. The chain carries TRBV11-3 and TRBJ1-2; TRBD1 agrees at 8 bases. This receptor was identified in a man aged 40-49 years with acute myeloid leukemia. Some clones in this sample may be carry-over from other donors' samples. CDR3 DNA sequence: TGTGCCAGCAGCTCCGGACAGGGAGGAGGCTATGGCTACACCTTC. Translating it yields CASSSGQGGGYGYTF.